What follows describes a single T cell receptor (beta chain). No antigen is known for it. Generated by immunoSEQ multiplex PCR, the TCRdb table keeps only in-frame clones and is missing some. The sample consists of about 32,000 clones, 55% to 75% of them appearing once. This entry belongs to a study of vaccination effects on CD4 cells after COVID-19. Study-level background: Post-vaccine sample collection fell at a median of 72 days after the second dose.

CD4+ T cells specific for antigen were expanded with viral peptide pools by the ViraFEST assay before sequencing. Culture proceeded for 10 days, and CD4+ T cells were then isolated. Every participant took two doses of the BNT162b2 or mRNA-1273 vaccine. Neither prior SARS-CoV-2 infection nor positive nucleocapsid antibodies were present in the vaccine recipients. They grew a few million PBMC in each well, adding about 9.5 IU/ml IL-2 and approximately 10 ug/ml peptides. Researchers swapped half the medium for IL-2 medium on both days 3 and 7. The germline gives CDR1 LNHDA, CDR2 SQIVND (reference sequence). The trim removed 2 bases at V and 5 bases at J, leaving 6 bases unmatched. This CDR3 comprises 15 residues.

The sequencing used CD4+ T cells from PBMCs cultured with HCoV-229E spike peptides, collected after COVID-19 vaccination. This sequence joins TRBV19 and TRBJ1-1, with 9 bases identical to TRBD1. The receptor was isolated from a human donor who received a COVID-19 vaccine. CDR3 sequence: CASSIPGQGITEAFF. In DNA, the CDR3 is TGTGCCAGTAGTATACCGGGACAGGGTATTACTGAAGCTTTCTTT.